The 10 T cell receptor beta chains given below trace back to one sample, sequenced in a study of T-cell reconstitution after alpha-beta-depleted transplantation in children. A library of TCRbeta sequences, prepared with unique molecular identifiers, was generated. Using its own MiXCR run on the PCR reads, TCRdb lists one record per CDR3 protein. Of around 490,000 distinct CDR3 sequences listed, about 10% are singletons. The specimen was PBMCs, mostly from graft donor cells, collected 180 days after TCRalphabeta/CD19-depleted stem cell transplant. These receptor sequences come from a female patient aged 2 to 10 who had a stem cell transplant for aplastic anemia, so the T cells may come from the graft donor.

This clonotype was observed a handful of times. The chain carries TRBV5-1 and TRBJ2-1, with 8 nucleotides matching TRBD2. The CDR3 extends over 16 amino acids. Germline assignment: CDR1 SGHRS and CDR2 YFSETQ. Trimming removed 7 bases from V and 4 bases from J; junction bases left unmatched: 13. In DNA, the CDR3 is TGCGCCAGCCGGATGATCGGACTAGCTACTTACAATGAGCAGTTCTTC. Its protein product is CASRMIGLATYNEQFF. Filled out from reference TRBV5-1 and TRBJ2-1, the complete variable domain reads KAGVTQTPRYLIKTRGQQVTLSCSPISGHRSVSWYQQTPGQGLQFLFEYFSETQRNKGNFPGRFSGRQFSNSRSEMNVSTLELGDSALYLCASRMIGLATYNEQFFGPGTRLTVL.

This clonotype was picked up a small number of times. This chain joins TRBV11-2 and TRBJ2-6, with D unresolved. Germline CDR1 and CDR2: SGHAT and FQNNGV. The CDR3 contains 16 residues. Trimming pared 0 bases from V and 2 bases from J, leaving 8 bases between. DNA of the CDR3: TGTGCCAGCAGCTTAGAGCCATTTCCTGGGGCCAACGTCCTGACTTTC. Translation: CASSLEPFPGANVLTF. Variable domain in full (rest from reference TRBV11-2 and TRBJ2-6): EAGVAQSPRYKIIEKRQSVAFWCNPISGHATLYWYQQILGQGPKLLIQFQNNGVVDDSQLPKDRFSAERLKGVDSTLKIQPAKLEDSAVYLCASSLEPFPGANVLTFGAGSRLTVL.

For the CDR3, the DNA is TGTGCCAGCAGCTCCCCTCGTATCGCAGATACGCAGTATTTT. Its protein product is CASSSPRIADTQYF. The gene calls are TRBV7-9 and TRBJ2-3; no clear D gene. The germline gives CDR1 SEHNR, CDR2 FQNEAQ (reference sequence). V was cut by 4 bases and J by 4 bases, with 12 bases left in between. The CDR3 spans 14 residues.

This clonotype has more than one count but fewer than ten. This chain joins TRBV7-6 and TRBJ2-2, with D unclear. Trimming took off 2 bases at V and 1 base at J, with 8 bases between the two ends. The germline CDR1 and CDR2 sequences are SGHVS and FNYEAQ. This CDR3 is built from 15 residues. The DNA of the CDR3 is TGTGCCAGCAGCTTAACCGGCTGGAACACCGGGGAGCTGTTTTTT. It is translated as CASSLTGWNTGELFF.

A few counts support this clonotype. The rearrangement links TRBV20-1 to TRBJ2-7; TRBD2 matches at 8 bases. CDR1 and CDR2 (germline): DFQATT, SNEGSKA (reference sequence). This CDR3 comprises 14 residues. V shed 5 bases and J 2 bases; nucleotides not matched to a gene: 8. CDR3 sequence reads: CSAGKDGRAYEQYF. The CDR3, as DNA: TGCAGTGCTGGTAAGGACGGGAGGGCCTACGAGCAGTACTTC.

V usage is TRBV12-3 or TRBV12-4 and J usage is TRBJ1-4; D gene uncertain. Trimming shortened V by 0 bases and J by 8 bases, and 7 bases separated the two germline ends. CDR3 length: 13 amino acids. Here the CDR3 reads CASSLASGEKLFF. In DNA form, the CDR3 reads TGTGCCAGCAGTTTAGCGTCTGGAGAAAAACTGTTTTTT.

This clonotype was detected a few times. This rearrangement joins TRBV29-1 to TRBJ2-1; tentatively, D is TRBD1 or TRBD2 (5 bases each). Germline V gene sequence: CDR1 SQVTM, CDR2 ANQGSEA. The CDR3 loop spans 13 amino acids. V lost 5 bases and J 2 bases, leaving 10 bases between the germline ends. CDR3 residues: CSVFRGPYNEQFF. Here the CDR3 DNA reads TGCAGCGTTTTTCGGGGCCCCTACAATGAGCAGTTCTTC.

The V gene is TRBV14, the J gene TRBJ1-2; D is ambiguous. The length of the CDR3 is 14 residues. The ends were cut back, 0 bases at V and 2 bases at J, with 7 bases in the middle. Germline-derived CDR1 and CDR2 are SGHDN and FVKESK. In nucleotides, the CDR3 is TGTGCCAGCAGCCAAGAGGAAGGGAACTATGGCTACACCTTC. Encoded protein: CASSQEEGNYGYTF.

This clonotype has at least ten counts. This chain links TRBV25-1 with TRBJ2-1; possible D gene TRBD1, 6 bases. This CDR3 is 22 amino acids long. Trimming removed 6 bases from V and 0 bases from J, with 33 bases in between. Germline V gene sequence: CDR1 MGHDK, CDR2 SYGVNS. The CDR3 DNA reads TGTGCCAGCAGCCTGCCCCGTCAGGGGCAGGGGAGCGCCCAGAGCTCCTACAATGAGCAGTTCTTC. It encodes CASSLPRQGQGSAQSSYNEQFF.

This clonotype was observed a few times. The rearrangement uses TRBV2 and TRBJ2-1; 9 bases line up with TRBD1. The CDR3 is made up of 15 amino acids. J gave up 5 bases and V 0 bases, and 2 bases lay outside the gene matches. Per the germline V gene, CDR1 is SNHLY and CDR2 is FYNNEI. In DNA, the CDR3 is TGTGCCAGCAGTGAAGCTGGGGACAGGGACAATGAGCAGTTCTTC. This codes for CASSEAGDRDNEQFF.